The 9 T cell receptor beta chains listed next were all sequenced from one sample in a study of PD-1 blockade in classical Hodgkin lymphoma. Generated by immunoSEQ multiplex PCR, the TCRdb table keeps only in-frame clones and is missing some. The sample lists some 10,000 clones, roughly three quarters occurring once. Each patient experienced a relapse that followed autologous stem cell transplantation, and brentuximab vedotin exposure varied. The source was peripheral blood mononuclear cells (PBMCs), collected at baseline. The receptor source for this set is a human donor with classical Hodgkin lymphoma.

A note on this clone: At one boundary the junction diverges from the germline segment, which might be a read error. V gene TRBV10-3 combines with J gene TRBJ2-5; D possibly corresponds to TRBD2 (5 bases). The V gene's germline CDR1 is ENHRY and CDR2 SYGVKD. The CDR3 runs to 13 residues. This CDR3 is CAITEEPQATQYF. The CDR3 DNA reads TGTGCCATCACGGAGGAGCCGCAAGCGACCCAGTACTTC.

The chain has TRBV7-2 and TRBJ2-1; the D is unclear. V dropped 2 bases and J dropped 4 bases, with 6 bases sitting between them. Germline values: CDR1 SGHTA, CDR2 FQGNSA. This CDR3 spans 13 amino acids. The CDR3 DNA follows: TGTGCCAGCAGCTTACAGGTATACAATGAGCAGTTCTTC. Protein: CASSLQVYNEQFF.

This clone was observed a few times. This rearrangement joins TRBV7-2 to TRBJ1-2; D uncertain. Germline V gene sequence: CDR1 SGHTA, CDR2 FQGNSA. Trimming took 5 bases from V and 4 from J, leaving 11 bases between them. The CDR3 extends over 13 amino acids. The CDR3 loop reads CASSAPPLYGYTF. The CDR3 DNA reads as TGTGCCAGCAGCGCCCCTCCTCTCTATGGCTACACCTTC.

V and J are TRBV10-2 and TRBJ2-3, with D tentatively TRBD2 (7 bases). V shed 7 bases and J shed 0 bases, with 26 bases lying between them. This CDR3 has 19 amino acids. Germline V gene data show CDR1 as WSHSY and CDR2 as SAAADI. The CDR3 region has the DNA TGCGCCAGCATCTTCGTACTAGAGGGGGGGCTGGCTAGCACAGATACGCAGTATTTT. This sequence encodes CASIFVLEGGLASTDTQYF.

This chain's CDR3 is CASSNIAEGSDTQYF. The DNA of the CDR3 is TGTGCCAGCAGCAACATAGCGGAGGGGTCAGATACGCAGTATTTT. The rearrangement links TRBV5-4 to TRBJ2-3, with D possibly TRBD2 on 6 matching bases. The CDR3 length is 15 residues. The germline V gene encodes CDR1 SGHNT and CDR2 YYREEE (reference sequence). Trimming stripped 4 bases from V and 4 bases from J, with 16 bases between. Complete variable domain (other parts from reference TRBV5-4 and TRBJ2-3): ETGVTQSPTHLIKTRGQQVTLRCSSQSGHNTVSWYQQALGQGPQFIFQYYREEENGRGNFPPRFSGLQFPNYSSELNVNALELDDSALYLCASSNIAEGSDTQYFGPGTRLTVL.

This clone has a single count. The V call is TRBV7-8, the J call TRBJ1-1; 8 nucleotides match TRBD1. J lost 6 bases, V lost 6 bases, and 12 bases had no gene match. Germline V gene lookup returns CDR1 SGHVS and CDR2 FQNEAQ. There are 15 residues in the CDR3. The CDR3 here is CASSQGAGGWAEAFF. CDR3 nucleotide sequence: TGTGCCAGCAGTCAGGGGGCAGGGGGCTGGGCTGAAGCTTTCTTT. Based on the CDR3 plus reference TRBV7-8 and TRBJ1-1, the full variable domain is GAGVSQSPRYKVAKRGQDVALRCDPISGHVSLFWYQQALGQGPEFLTYFQNEAQLDKSGLPSDRFFAERPEGSVSTLKIQRTQQEDSAVYLCASSQGAGGWAEAFFGQGTRLTVV.

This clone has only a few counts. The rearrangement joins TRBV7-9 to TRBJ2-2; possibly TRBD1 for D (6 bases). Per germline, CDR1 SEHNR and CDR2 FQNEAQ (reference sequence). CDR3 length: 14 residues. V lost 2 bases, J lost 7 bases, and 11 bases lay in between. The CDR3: CASSLRQGNGELFF. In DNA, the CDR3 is TGTGCCAGCAGCTTAAGGCAGGGGAACGGGGAGCTGTTTTTT. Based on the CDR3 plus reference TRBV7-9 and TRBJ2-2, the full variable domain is DTGVSQNPRHKITKRGQNVTFRCDPISEHNRLYWYRQTLGQGPEFLTYFQNEAQLEKSRLLSDRFSAERPKGSFSTLEIQRTEQGDSAMYLCASSLRQGNGELFFGEGSRLTVL.

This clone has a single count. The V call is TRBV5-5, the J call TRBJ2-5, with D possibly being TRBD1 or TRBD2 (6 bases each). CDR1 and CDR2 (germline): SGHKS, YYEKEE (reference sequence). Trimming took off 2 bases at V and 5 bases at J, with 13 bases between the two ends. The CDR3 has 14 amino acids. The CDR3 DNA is TGTGCCAGCAGCTTTAGCGGAGGGGGGGAGACCCAGTACTTC. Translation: CASSFSGGGETQYF.

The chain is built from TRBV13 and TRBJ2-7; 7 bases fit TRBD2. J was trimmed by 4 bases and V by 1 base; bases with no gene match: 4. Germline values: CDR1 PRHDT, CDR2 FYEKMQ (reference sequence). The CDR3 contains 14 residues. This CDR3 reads CASSLAGGSYEQYF. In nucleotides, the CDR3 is TGTGCCAGCAGCTTAGCTGGCGGGAGTTACGAGCAGTACTTC.